This T cell receptor beta chain emerged from a study of tumor-infiltrating lymphocytes in primary liver carcinoma. Looking at the study overall: The tumors, T1-T3 N0M0 lesions, were about 4 to 11 cm across.

This CDR3 contains 14 residues. A constant-region primer primed TCR beta cDNA synthesis from 450 to 550 ng of total RNA. Investigators got TCR beta libraries out of three nested multiplex PCR rounds, done with slightly modified ARM-PCR. TRBV1-TRBV30 forward primers paired with a C-beta reverse primer drove the first two PCR rounds, about 9 cycles each. TCRdb fed the multiplex PCR reads into MiXCR, producing one record per CDR3 protein. This table holds a few hundred thousand distinct CDR3 sequences, about 50% found once. Comments on this clonotype: A much bigger clone sits one base away, suggesting this may be a read error.

Both blood RNA, taken from unsorted whole blood, and germline DNA were extracted. The specimen was peripheral blood. The clonotype comes from a woman aged 30 to 39 with primary liver carcinoma and hepatitis B virus infection. The chain couples TRBV12-3 or TRBV12-4 to TRBJ1-6; the match to TRBD1 covers 9 bases. CDR3: CTSREQGANSPLHF. The DNA for the CDR3 is TGTACCAGCAGGGAACAGGGGGCGAATTCACCCCTCCACTTT.